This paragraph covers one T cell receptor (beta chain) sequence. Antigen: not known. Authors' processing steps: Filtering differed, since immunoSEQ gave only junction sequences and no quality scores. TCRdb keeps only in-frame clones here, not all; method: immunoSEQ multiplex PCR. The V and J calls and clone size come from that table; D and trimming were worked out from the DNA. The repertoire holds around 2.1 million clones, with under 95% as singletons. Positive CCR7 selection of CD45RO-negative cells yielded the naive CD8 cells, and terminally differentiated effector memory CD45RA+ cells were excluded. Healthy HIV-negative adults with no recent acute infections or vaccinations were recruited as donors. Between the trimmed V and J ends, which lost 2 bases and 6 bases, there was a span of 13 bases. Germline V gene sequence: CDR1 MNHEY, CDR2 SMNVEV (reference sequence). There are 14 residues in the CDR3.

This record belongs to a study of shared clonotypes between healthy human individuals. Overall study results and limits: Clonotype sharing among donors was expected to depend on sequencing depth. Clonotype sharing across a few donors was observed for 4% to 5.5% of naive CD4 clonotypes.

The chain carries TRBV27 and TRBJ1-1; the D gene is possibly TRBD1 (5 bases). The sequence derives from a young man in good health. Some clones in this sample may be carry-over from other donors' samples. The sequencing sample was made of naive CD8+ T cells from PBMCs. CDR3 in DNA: TGTGCCAGCAGTTTAGGGGCGAATAACCCTGAAGCTTTCTTT. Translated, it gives CASSLGANNPEAFF.